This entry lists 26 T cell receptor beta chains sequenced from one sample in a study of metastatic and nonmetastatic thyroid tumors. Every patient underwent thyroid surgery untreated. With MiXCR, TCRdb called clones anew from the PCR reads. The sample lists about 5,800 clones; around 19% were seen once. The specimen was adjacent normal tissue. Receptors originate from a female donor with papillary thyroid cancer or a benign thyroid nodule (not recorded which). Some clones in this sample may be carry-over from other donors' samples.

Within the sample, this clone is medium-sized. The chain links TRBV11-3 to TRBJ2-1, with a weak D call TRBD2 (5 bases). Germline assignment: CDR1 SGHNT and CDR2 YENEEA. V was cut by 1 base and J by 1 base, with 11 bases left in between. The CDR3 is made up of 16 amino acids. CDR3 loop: CASSLAPSRSYNEQFF. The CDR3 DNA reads TGTGCCAGCAGCTTAGCCCCTAGCCGGTCCTACAATGAGCAGTTCTTC.

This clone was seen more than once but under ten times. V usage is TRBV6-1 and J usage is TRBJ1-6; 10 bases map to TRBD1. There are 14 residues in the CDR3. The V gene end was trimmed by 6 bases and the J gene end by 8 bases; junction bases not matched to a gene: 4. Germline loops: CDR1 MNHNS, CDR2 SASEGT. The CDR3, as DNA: TGTGCCAGCAGACCCGGGACAGGGGATTCACCCCTCCACTTT. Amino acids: CASRPGTGDSPLHF.

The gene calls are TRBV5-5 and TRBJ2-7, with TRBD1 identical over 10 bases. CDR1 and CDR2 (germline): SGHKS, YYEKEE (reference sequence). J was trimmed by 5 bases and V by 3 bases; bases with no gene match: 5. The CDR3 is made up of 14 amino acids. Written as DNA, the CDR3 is TGTGCCAGCAGCTCCCGGACAGGGGGGAACGAGCAGTACTTC. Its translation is CASSSRTGGNEQYF. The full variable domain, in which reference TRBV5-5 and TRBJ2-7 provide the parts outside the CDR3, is DAGVTQSPTHLIKTRGQQVTLRCSPISGHKSVSWYQQVLGQGPQFIFQYYEKEERGRGNFPDRFSARQFPNYSSELNVNALLLGDSALYLCASSSRTGGNEQYFGPGTRLTVT.

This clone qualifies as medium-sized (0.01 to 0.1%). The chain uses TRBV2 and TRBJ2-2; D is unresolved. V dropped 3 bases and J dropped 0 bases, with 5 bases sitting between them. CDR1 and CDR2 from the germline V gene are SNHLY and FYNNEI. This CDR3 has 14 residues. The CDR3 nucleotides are TGTGCCAGCAGTGATTCTCCGAACACCGGGGAGCTGTTTTTT. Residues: CASSDSPNTGELFF.

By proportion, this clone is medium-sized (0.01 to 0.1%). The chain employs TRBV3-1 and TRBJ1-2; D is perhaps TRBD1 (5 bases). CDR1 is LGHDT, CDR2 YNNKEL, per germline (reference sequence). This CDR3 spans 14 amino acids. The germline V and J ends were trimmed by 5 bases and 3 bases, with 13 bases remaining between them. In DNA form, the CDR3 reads TGTGCCAGCAGCGACGGGGGGACGGACTATGGCTACACCTTC. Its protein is CASSDGGTDYGYTF.

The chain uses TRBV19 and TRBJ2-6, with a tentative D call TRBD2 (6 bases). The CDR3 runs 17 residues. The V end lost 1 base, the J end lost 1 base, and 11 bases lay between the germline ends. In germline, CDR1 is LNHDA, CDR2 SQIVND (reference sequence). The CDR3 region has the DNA TGTGCCAGTAGTATAGTGCGTGGGGGGTCTGGGGCCAACGTCCTGACTTTC. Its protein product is CASSIVRGGSGANVLTF.

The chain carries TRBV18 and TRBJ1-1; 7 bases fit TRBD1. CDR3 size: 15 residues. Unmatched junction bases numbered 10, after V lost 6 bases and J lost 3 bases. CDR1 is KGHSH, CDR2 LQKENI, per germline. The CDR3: CASSIGGIEYTEAFF. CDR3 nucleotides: TGTGCCAGCTCCATAGGGGGCATCGAATACACTGAAGCTTTCTTT.

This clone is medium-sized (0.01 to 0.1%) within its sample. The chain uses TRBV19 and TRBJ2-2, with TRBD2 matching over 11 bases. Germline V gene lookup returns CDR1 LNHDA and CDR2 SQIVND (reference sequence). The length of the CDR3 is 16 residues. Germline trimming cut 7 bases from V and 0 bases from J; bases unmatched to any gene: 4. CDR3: CASTILAGANTGELFF. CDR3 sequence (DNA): TGTGCCAGTACCATACTAGCGGGAGCGAACACCGGGGAGCTGTTTTTT.

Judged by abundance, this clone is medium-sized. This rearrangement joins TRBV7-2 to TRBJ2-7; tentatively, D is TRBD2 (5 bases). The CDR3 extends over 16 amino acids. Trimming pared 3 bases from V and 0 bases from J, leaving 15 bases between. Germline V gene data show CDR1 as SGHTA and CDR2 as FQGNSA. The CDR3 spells CASSFNVGLSSYEQYF. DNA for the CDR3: TGTGCCAGCAGCTTCAATGTTGGACTCAGCTCCTACGAGCAGTACTTC.

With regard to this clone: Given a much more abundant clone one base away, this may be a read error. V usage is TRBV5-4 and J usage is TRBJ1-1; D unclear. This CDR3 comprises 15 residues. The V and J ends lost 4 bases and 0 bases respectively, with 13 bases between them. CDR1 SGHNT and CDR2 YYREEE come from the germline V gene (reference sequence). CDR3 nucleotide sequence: TGTGCCAGCAGCCGATACCAGACCATGAACACTGAAGCTTTCTTT. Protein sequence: CASSRYQTMNTEAFF.

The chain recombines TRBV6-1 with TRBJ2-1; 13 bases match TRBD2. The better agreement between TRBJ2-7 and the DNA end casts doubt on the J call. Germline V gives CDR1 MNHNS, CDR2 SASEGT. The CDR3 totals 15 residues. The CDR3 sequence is CASRRTSGSLDEQYF. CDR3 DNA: TGTGCCAGCAGAAGGACTAGCGGGAGTTTGGATGAGCAGTACTTC.

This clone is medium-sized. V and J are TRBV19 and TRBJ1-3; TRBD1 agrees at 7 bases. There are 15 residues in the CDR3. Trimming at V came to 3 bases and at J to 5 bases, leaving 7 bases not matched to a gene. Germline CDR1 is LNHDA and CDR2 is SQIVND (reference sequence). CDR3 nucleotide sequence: TGTGCCAGTAGTATCGCCCGGGACAGTAGAAACACCATATATTTT. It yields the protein CASSIARDSRNTIYF.

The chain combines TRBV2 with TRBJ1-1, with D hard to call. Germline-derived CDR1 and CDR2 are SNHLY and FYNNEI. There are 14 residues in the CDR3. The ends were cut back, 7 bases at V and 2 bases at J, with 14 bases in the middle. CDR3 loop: CASIQNEGNTEAFF. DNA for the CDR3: TGTGCCAGCATCCAAAATGAGGGTAACACTGAAGCTTTCTTT.

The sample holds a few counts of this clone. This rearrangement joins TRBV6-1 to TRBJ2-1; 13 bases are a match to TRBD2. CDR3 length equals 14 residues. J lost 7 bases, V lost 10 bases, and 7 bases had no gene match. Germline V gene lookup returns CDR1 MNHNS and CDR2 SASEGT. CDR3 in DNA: TGTGCCAACGGGACTAGCGGGACGTCAAATGAGCAGTTCTTC. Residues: CANGTSGTSNEQFF.

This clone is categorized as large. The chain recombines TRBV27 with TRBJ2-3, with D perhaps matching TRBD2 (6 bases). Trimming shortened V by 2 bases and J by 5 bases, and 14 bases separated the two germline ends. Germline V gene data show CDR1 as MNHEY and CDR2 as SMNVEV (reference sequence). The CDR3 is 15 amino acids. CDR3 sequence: CASSLRLAYGDTQYF. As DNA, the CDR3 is TGTGCCAGCAGTTTAAGGCTAGCGTATGGAGATACGCAGTATTTT.

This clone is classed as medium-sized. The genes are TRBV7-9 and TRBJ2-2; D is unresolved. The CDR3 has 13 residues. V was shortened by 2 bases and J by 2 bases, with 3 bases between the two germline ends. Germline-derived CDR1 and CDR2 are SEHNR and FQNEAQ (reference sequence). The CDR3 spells CASSLSNTGELFF. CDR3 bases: TGTGCCAGCAGCTTATCAAACACCGGGGAGCTGTTTTTT. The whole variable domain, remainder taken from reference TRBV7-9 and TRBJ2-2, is DTGVSQNPRHKITKRGQNVTFRCDPISEHNRLYWYRQTLGQGPEFLTYFQNEAQLEKSRLLSDRFSAERPKGSFSTLEIQRTEQGDSAMYLCASSLSNTGELFFGEGSRLTVL.

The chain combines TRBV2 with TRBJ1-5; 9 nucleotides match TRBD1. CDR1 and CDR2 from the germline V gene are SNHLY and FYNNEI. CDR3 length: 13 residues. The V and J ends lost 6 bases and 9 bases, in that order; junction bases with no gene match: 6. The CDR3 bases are TGTGCCAGCAGCGGGGACAGGGACGGGCCCCAGCATTTT. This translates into CASSGDRDGPQHF.

CDR3 protein: CAWSAGVGNQPQHF. For the CDR3, the DNA is TGTGCCTGGAGTGCAGGGGTAGGAAATCAGCCCCAGCATTTT. V usage is TRBV30 and J usage is TRBJ1-5; weak D call: TRBD1 (6 bases). The CDR3 extends over 14 amino acids. V lost 1 base to trimming and J lost 4 bases, with 11 bases between them. Germline-derived CDR1 and CDR2 are GTSNPN and SVGIG (reference sequence).

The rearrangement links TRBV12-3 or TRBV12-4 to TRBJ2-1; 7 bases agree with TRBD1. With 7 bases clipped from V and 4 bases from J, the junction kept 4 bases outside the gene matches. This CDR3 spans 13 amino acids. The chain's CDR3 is CASISGGYNEQFF. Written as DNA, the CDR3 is TGTGCCAGCATCTCAGGGGGTTACAATGAGCAGTTCTTC.

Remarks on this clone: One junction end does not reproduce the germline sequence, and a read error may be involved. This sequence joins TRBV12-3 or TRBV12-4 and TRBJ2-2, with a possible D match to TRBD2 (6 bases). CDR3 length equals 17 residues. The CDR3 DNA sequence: TGTGCCAGCAGTTACCCCTCGAGCGGAACTAACACCGGGGGGCTGTTTTTT. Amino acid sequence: CASSYPSSGTNTGGLFF.

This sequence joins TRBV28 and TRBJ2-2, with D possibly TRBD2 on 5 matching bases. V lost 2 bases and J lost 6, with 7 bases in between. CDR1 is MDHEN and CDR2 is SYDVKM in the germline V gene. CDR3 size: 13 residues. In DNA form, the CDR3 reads TGTGCCAGCAGTTTAGTGAGGGCCGGGGAGCTGTTTTTT. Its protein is CASSLVRAGELFF.

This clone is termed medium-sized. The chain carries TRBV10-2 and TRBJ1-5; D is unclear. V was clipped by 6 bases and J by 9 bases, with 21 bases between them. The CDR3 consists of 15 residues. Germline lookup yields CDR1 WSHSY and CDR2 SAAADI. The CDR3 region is CASRRRGTQGPPQHF. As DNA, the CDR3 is TGCGCCAGCAGACGACGCGGAACCCAAGGCCCGCCCCAGCATTTT.

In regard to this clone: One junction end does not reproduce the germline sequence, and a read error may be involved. The CDR3 reads CASGIGLAGVKNIQYF. CDR3 DNA: TGTGCCAGTGGTATAGGACTAGCGGGAGTCAAAAACATTCAGTACTTC. This rearrangement joins TRBV19 to TRBJ2-5; TRBD2 matches 13 bases. The better agreement between TRBJ2-4 and the DNA end casts doubt on the J call. The CDR3 has 16 residues. CDR1 and CDR2 from the germline V gene are LNHDA and SQIVND (reference sequence).

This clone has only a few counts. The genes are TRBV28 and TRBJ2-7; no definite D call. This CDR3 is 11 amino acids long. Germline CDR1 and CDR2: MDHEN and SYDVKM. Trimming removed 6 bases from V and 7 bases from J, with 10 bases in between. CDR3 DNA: TGTGCCAGCAGCACCCTTAGGGAGCAGTACGTC. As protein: CASSTLREQYV.

CDR3 DNA sequence: TGTGCCAGCAACTGGACTCCGGGACAGGGGAATTCACCCCTCCACTTT. Translation: CASNWTPGQGNSPLHF. The V gene is TRBV6-2 or TRBV6-3, the J gene TRBJ1-6, with TRBD1 identical over 10 bases. Trimming at V came to 7 bases and at J to 7 bases, leaving 10 bases not matched to a gene. CDR3 length: 16 residues. Germline CDR1 MNHEY, CDR2 SVGEGT.

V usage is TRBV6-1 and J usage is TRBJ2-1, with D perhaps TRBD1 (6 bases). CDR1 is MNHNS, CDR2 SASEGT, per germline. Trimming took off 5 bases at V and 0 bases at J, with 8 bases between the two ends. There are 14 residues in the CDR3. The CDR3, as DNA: TGTGCCAGCAGTACAGGGAGCTCCTACAATGAGCAGTTCTTC. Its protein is CASSTGSSYNEQFF.